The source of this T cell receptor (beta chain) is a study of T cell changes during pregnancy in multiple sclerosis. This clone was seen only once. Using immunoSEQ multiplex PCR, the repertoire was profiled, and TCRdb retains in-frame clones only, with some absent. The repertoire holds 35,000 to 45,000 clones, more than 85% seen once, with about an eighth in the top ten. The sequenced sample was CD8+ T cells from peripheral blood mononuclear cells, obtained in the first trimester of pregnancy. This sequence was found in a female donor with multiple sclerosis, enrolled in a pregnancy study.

The CDR3 sequence: CASSIDRGSGNTIYF. The CDR3, as DNA: TGTGCCAGTAGTATCGACAGGGGCTCTGGAAACACCATATATTTT. This chain joins TRBV19 and TRBJ1-3; 8 nucleotides match TRBD1. The V and J ends lost 3 bases and 0 bases, in that order; junction bases with no gene match: 1. CDR1 LNHDA and CDR2 SQIVND come from the germline V gene (reference sequence). This CDR3 contains 15 residues.